This entry describes one T cell receptor (beta chain). In this sample, this clonotype turned up many times. Its antigen is still unknown. No much larger clonotype is one base removed from it; base qualities were not supplied. Ophthalmopathy patients had moderately to severely active disease, with a Clinical Activity Score of 3 or more, a NOSPECS grade of 4 or more, and a disease duration of less than 3 months. Any patient with an uncontrolled infection, another autoimmune disease, pregnancy or lactation was excluded. Clinical symptoms, serum thyroxine and TRAb, thyroid ultrasound, and orbital computed tomography formed the basis for the diagnoses. PBMCs were isolated from 8 to 10 ml of fresh peripheral blood by Ficoll-Paque density gradient centrifugation. Trizol reagent was used to extract total RNA, and RNA quality was then checked on an Agilent 2100 Bioanalyzer. TCR beta CDR3 regions were amplified from RNA transcripts. The TCR CDR3 was subjected to a first round of RT-PCR using the HTBI primer set and the Qiagen OneStep RT-PCR kit. Libraries were constructed in a second round of multiplex PCR, after which size selection and purification were carried out. Paired-end sequencing of the libraries was performed with 100 bp reads on an Illumina HiSeq2000. Processing in the source paper ran as follows. Raw data were processed with SOAPnuke, discarding reads with adapters, uncalled bases, mean Phred below 15, or no exact constant-primer or identifier match. High-quality paired reads were merged using COPE v1.2.5, and each unique nucleotide sequence was defined as a clonotype. MiTCR v1.1 was used to align the clonotypes against IMGT TRBV, TRBD and TRBJ reference segments. Analysis was restricted to V-J combinations with a frequency above 0.0001, which covered roughly 99% of repertoires. The TCS score was defined as the ratio of F50 (clonal expansion) to E x V (chaos), calculated using BLOSUM62-based TCRdist between CDR3 peptides within each V-J. Welch's t-statistics and random forest reduced 514 V-J features to some 14, which were used in a naive Bayes classifier (R e1071). The similarity between thyroid and blood repertoires was quantified using the Morisita-Horn index. The public sequencing data were trimmed at Q25 with fastp and processed into clonotypes with MiXCR by TCRdb, which kept only in-frame beta chains. Entries that share a CDR3 protein sequence are merged under the most common genes and DNA. The V and J calls were not made by the authors but by TCRdb's processing. The table for this sample lists hundreds of thousands of distinct CDR3 sequences; 14% to 15% of them were counted only once. 4.3% of the sample lies in the top ten.

For CDR1 and CDR2, the germline V gene lists SNHLY and FYNNEI. Trimming costs V 8 bases and J 2 bases, and their ends lie 9 bases apart. Reading from cysteine to phenylalanine, the CDR3 counts 12 amino acids. Kept here is only the CDR3 DNA, which spans 36 bases and is read in frame from base 1. The source of the sample is a study of T cells in Graves' hyperthyroidism and ophthalmopathy (dated 2019 in TCRdb). As for the study more broadly: Peripheral blood samples were taken at initial diagnosis, before any treatment was given. A discovery cohort of roughly 100 patients, approximately 44 with Graves' ophthalmopathy and 57 with stable Graves' hyperthyroidism, was used to find distinguishing TCR V-J signatures. Prospective prediction of ophthalmopathy was tested in an independent validation cohort of approximately 19 hyperthyroidism patients and 15 to 17 patients who later progressed to ophthalmopathy. The 95 to 100 discovery patients were randomly divided into training and test sets at a 7:3 ratio. In more than five Graves' hyperthyroidism patients, the study also compared T-cell repertoires from thyroid tissue with T-cell repertoires from blood. Following sampling, methimazole starting at 30 mg daily was given to hyperthyroidism patients, and high-dose intravenous methylprednisolone was given to ophthalmopathy patients. The paper describes TCR Vbeta CDR3 sequencing of fewer than 150 peripheral blood samples, made up of fewer than 50 ophthalmopathy patients, 70 to 80 hyperthyroidism patients and 17 progressor patients. The research as a whole found: Most expanded thyroid clonotypes (frequency above 0.001) were also detected in blood, suggesting blood repertoires may reflect thyroid immune responses. Sample size was not statistically predetermined, and blinding of investigators to group allocation was not performed. Ophthalmopathy was separated from stable hyperthyroidism by a 13 V-J signature model, with over 85% sensitivity and approximately 84% specificity obtained in cross-validation and 80%/75% obtained in testing. During validation, the model predicted progression to ophthalmopathy a median of approximately 7 months ahead of onset, with around 71% sensitivity and 72% to 80% specificity.

Rearrangement joined TRBV2 to TRBJ1-2, with a tentative D gene TRBD1 over 6 matching bases. The sequence was obtained from a woman aged 40 to 55 with Graves' ophthalmopathy. Specimen: blood. CDR3 reads: CASLQGNYGYTF. The nucleotide sequence is TGTGCCAGCTTACAGGGAAACTATGGCTACACCTTC.